This T cell receptor beta chain was sequenced during a study of response to subunit inactivated influenza vaccine. Findings and caveats of the study: Every seasonal influenza vaccination brings in few new T cells, the authors suggested.

With regard to this clonotype: Antigen specificity is unknown.

TCRdb analysed the RT-PCR reads with MiXCR anew, one entry per CDR3 protein. This sample has over 300,000 distinct CDR3 sequences, with 20% to 25% found just once. V lost 7 bases to trimming and J lost 3 bases, with 16 bases between them. This CDR3 spans 15 amino acids. CDR1 is LNHDA, CDR2 SQIVND, per germline (reference sequence). This chain links TRBV19 with TRBJ2-1, with D perhaps TRBD2 (6 bases). Sequencing used PBMCs from blood, obtained approximately 22 months after vaccination. The source is a man aged 50-75 years who received an inactivated influenza vaccine. CDR3 sequence: CASTVAEIGYNEQFF. The CDR3 bases are TGTGCCAGTACCGTAGCGGAGATAGGCTACAATGAGCAGTTCTTC.